A single sample is the source of the 20 T cell receptor beta chains below, sequenced in a study of post-analysis software for immune sequencing data (dated by TCRdb to about 2015). The investigation overall reported the following: About five TRBV segments, including TRBV5-6, TRBV5-1 and TRBV20-1, were significantly more frequent in patients than controls.

The library was obtained by PCR. Sequenced on an Illumina HiSeq 2500. To reduce PCR and sequencing biases, unique molecular identifiers were built into the TCR beta cDNA libraries. TCRdb's own reprocessing of the public reads used fastp at Q25 and MiXCR and kept productive beta chains. A single entry per CDR3 protein holds the most common genes and DNA from its merged rows. This sample is represented by about 540,000 distinct CDR3 sequences; approximately 31% of them were singletons. 6% of the sample comes from the top ten. These receptors have no known antigen. Material: blood. Receptors were obtained from a girl aged 2-17 years with multiple sclerosis.

The J gene is TRBJ2-6, the V gene TRBV20-1, with D hard to call. The CDR3 sequence is 17 residues long. The V end was cut by 0 bases, the J end by 1 base, with 13 bases between. Germline loops: CDR1 DFQATT, CDR2 SNEGSKA (reference sequence). CDR3 loop: CSARDFLTASGANVLTF. Written as DNA, the CDR3 is TGCAGTGCTAGAGATTTTCTCACCGCGTCTGGGGCCAACGTCCTGACTTTC.

This rearrangement joins TRBV5-1 to TRBJ2-5; 7 nucleotides agree with TRBD2. In germline, CDR1 is SGHRS, CDR2 YFSETQ. CDR3 length equals 14 residues. J gave up 3 bases and V 2 bases, and 4 bases lay outside the gene matches. In nucleotides, the CDR3 is TGCGCCAGCAGCTTCACGCGGGAGAAAGAGACCCAGTACTTC. Its protein is CASSFTREKETQYF.

The sample holds a few counts of this clonotype. The genes are TRBV11-2 and TRBJ1-4; TRBD1 matches at 7 bases. After removal of 5 bases from V and 4 bases from J, the junction contained 7 bases not matched to a gene. The CDR3 has 15 residues. CDR1 SGHAT and CDR2 FQNNGV come from the germline V gene. The chain's CDR3 is CASSHQGGSNEKLFF. Here the CDR3 DNA reads TGTGCCAGCAGCCACCAGGGGGGGAGTAATGAAAAACTGTTTTTT.

In its sample, this clonotype was seen a few times. The V call is TRBV5-1, the J call TRBJ2-7; possible D gene TRBD2, 6 bases. The length of the CDR3 is 15 residues. V was pared by 7 bases and J by 1 base, with 18 bases between. CDR1 and CDR2 (germline): SGHRS, YFSETQ. The CDR3 loop is CASVAGPPPSYEQYF. For the CDR3, the DNA is TGCGCCAGCGTGGCGGGGCCTCCGCCTTCCTACGAGCAGTACTTC.

Only a few counts were recorded for this clonotype. The V gene is TRBV7-3, the J gene TRBJ2-5; 7 bases are shared with TRBD1. The CDR3 sequence is 17 residues long. Germline trimming cut 5 bases from V and 4 bases from J; bases unmatched to any gene: 16. Germline assignment: CDR1 SGHTA and CDR2 FQGTGA. In nucleotides, the CDR3 is TGTGCCAGCAGCGACCCCGGACAGGCGAAACGGAGAGAGACCCAGTACTTC. This codes for CASSDPGQAKRRETQYF.

J is TRBJ2-1 and V is TRBV10-3; TRBD2 matches 7 bases. The CDR3 has 13 residues. Germline CDR1 is ENHRY and CDR2 is SYGVKD. V lost 8 bases and J lost 4; bases outside the gene matches: 5. CDR3 in amino acids: CAILAGEYNEQFF. The CDR3 nucleotides read TGTGCCATCCTGGCGGGGGAGTACAATGAGCAGTTCTTC.

The J gene is TRBJ2-7, the V gene TRBV6-5; 7 nucleotides match TRBD1. Germline V gives CDR1 MNHEY, CDR2 SVGAGI. V shed 3 bases and J 0 bases; nucleotides not matched to a gene: 5. The CDR3 loop spans 15 amino acids. CDR3 bases: TGTGCCAGCAGTTATTTGACAGGGAGCTCCTACGAGCAGTACTTC. Translation: CASSYLTGSSYEQYF.

On this clonotype: One junction end disagrees with the germline gene, perhaps due to a read error. The V call is TRBV18, the J call TRBJ1-2; no definite D call. Germline CDR1 KGHSH, CDR2 LQKENI. This CDR3 region has 13 residues. In DNA form, the CDR3 reads TGTGCCAGCTCCCCACGACCTATTAATGGCTACACCTTC. It is translated as CASSPRPINGYTF.

This clonotype was detected a few times. Possible read error: a much larger clone is one base away. V and J are TRBV14 and TRBJ2-7; D remains unclear. Trimming took off 2 bases at V and 3 bases at J, with 8 bases between the two ends. The CDR3 covers 13 residues. CDR1 is SGHDN and CDR2 is FVKESK in the germline V gene. In DNA form, the CDR3 reads TGTGCCAGCAGCCAACAGTCAGGCTACGAGCAGTACTTC. The encoded protein is CASSQQSGYEQYF.

This chain links TRBV11-2 with TRBJ2-5, with D perhaps being TRBD1 or TRBD2 (7 bases each). This CDR3 comprises 16 residues. The germline V and J ends were trimmed by 4 bases and 4 bases, with 19 bases remaining between them. Germline V gene sequence: CDR1 SGHAT, CDR2 FQNNGV. The CDR3, as DNA: TGTGCCAGCAGCTCACCCTTTGGGAGGGGGCTAGAGACCCAGTACTTC. Its protein is CASSSPFGRGLETQYF.

The chain uses TRBV29-1 and TRBJ2-3; tentatively, D is TRBD1 or TRBD2 (5 bases each). Trimming took off 4 bases at V and 1 base at J, with 9 bases between the two ends. This CDR3 has 13 residues. Germline loops: CDR1 SQVTM, CDR2 ANQGSEA. The CDR3 spells CSVGDQGTDTQYF. The CDR3 coding sequence is TGCAGCGTTGGGGACCAAGGCACAGATACGCAGTATTTT.

The chain links TRBV20-1 to TRBJ1-4; 7 nucleotides align to TRBD1. The germline V gene encodes CDR1 DFQATT and CDR2 SNEGSKA (reference sequence). The CDR3 loop spans 16 amino acids. Trimming cost V 3 bases and J 4 bases; bases outside gene matches: 11. The CDR3 nucleotides are TGCAGTGCTAGTCCCCCCACAGGGGCGGTTAATGAAAAACTGTTTTTT. It codes for CSASPPTGAVNEKLFF.

The V call is TRBV6-2 or TRBV6-3, the J call TRBJ1-6; 8 bases are shared with TRBD1. The germline CDR1 and CDR2 sequences are MNHEY and SVGEGT. The CDR3 length is 15 residues. The V gene end was trimmed by 2 bases and the J gene end by 5 bases; junction bases not matched to a gene: 2. The CDR3 protein is CASSYVDRDNSPLHF. CDR3 DNA: TGTGCCAGCAGTTACGTGGACAGGGATAATTCACCCCTCCACTTT.

This clonotype was detected many times. The chain recombines TRBV20-1 with TRBJ2-1, with 9 bases identical to TRBD2. CDR3 length equals 16 residues. V dropped 6 bases and J dropped 10; count of bases not matched to a gene: 19. Germline CDR1 reads DFQATT; CDR2 reads SNEGSKA (reference sequence). The CDR3 region has the DNA TGCAGTGCCATGCACTCCGGGACTAGCTCCGCTCGGGAGCAGTTCTTC. Its protein product is CSAMHSGTSSAREQFF.

This clonotype has a count of ten or more. The chain combines TRBV20-1 with TRBJ2-7; TRBD1 agrees at 7 bases. The CDR3 totals 17 residues. Germline lookup yields CDR1 DFQATT and CDR2 SNEGSKA (reference sequence). V dropped 3 bases and J dropped 0; count of bases not matched to a gene: 14. CDR3 sequence reads: CSASKGFSGTVSYEQYF. CDR3 in DNA: TGCAGTGCTAGTAAGGGTTTCTCCGGGACAGTCTCCTACGAGCAGTACTTC.

The V gene is TRBV7-2, the J gene TRBJ2-5; D remains ambiguous. The J call may not be correct, given that the DNA end is closer to TRBJ2-7. Germline V gene data show CDR1 as SGHTA and CDR2 as FQGNSA. The CDR3 length is 15 residues. This CDR3 is CASSLAPTTYYEQYF. CDR3 coding DNA: TGTGCCAGCAGCTTAGCTCCCACCACGTACTACGAGCAGTACTTC.

This clonotype was recorded a few times. The rearrangement joins TRBV19 to TRBJ1-5; D is ambiguous. Trimming cost V 5 bases and J 0 bases, with 17 bases left between them. Germline loops: CDR1 LNHDA, CDR2 SQIVND (reference sequence). The CDR3 has 17 amino acids. This chain's CDR3 is CASSPDLGGYSNQPQHF. The CDR3 coding sequence is TGTGCCAGTAGTCCGGACCTGGGAGGGTATAGCAATCAGCCCCAGCATTTT.

V is TRBV5-5 and J is TRBJ1-1; 11 nucleotides align to TRBD1. The ends lost 4 bases at V and 10 bases at J; junction bases unmatched: 12. CDR1 is SGHKS and CDR2 is YYEKEE in the germline V gene (reference sequence). The CDR3 is made up of 15 amino acids. In nucleotides, the CDR3 is TGTGCCAGCAGCGTTAGGGACAGGGGGTACCGTGGAGCTTTCTTT. It translates to CASSVRDRGYRGAFF.

This rearrangement joins TRBV4-1 to TRBJ1-2; D gene ambiguous. The V gene's germline CDR1 is MGHRA and CDR2 YSYEKL. V dropped 0 bases and J dropped 4 bases, with 18 bases sitting between them. CDR3 length: 17 amino acids. CDR3 nucleotides: TGCGCCAGCAGCCAAGAGGTCCAGCCGCCAGGAGGCTATGGCTACACCTTC. It translates to CASSQEVQPPGGYGYTF.

The CDR3 sequence is CASSQVQQKNIQYF. CDR3 coding DNA: TGCGCCAGCAGCCAAGTACAGCAGAAAAACATTCAGTACTTC. This rearrangement joins TRBV4-1 to TRBJ2-4; D is ambiguous. The CDR3 has 14 residues. Trimming removed 1 base from V and 4 bases from J, with 8 bases in between. Germline loops: CDR1 MGHRA, CDR2 YSYEKL.